What follows are 2 T cell receptor beta chains derived from one specimen sequenced in a study of T-cell reconstitution after alpha-beta-depleted transplantation in children. The library targeted TCRbeta and was prepared with unique molecular identifiers. Using its own MiXCR run on the PCR reads, TCRdb lists one record per CDR3 protein. This repertoire shows approximately 220,000 distinct CDR3 sequences, roughly 15% found once; its top ten account for about 45%. This material consisted of PBMCs, mostly from graft donor cells, taken 360 days after TCRalphabeta/CD19-depleted stem cell transplant. The origin of the receptors is a male patient aged 2-15 years who had a stem cell transplant for acute lymphoblastic leukemia, so the T cells may come from the graft donor.

The sample holds a few counts of this clonotype. The V call is TRBV20-1, the J call TRBJ2-5; a possible D gene is TRBD2 (5 bases). Germline V gives CDR1 DFQATT, CDR2 SNEGSKA (reference sequence). Trimming cost V 3 bases and J 4 bases, with 15 bases left between them. The CDR3 contains 14 residues. CDR3 coding DNA: TGCAGTGCTAGGATCGGGGTGTTAGGAGAGACCCAGTACTTC. Translated: CSARIGVLGETQYF.

V gene TRBV5-1 combines with J gene TRBJ1-4; possibly TRBD1 for D (5 bases). Germline CDR1 SGHRS, CDR2 YFSETQ. This CDR3 has 15 amino acids. Deletions cut 1 base from V and 8 bases from J, with 15 bases between. The CDR3 is CASSLMEAGTEKLFF. The CDR3 DNA sequence: TGCGCCAGCAGCTTGATGGAGGCAGGGACGGAAAAACTGTTTTTT.